This T cell receptor (beta chain) is drawn from a study of T cells in Graves' hyperthyroidism and ophthalmopathy. Study-level points and caveats: Progression to ophthalmopathy was predicted a median of approximately 6.4 months early. Clonotypes that were expanded in thyroid above 0.001 mostly appeared in blood too.

This clonotype was counted ten times or more. Its antigen is unknown. PBMCs were derived from roughly 9.6 ml fresh peripheral blood. CDR3 length: 15 amino acids. J gave up 10 bases and V 8 bases, and 16 bases lay outside the gene matches. Germline V gene sequence: CDR1 MDHEN, CDR2 SYDVKM. RNA transcripts were the template for amplifying TCR beta CDR3 regions. TCR CDR3 underwent first-round RT-PCR with the HTBI primer set. A single record per CDR3 protein comes from TCRdb applying MiXCR to the multiplex PCR reads. The table records roughly 600,000 distinct CDR3 sequences, about 15% of them present only once.

This clonotype was sampled from a woman between 50 and 59 years old with Graves' ophthalmopathy. The chain recombines TRBV28 with TRBJ2-1, with 8 bases identical to TRBD2. Sequenced input: blood. The CDR3 sequence is CASSTAGLGLREQFF. The CDR3 nucleotides read TGTGCCAGCTCGACAGCGGGACTAGGTCTAAGGGAGCAGTTCTTC.